The 3 T cell receptor beta chains listed next were all sequenced from one sample in a study of shared clonotypes between healthy human individuals. Repertoires were generated with immunoSEQ multiplex PCR, while TCRdb's copy carries only in-frame clones and drops some. The sample lists approximately 2.5 million clones; around nine tenths were seen once. Sequences were obtained from naive CD4+ T cells sorted from blood. Subset meaning: CD45RA+ positively selected. These receptors all stem from a man younger than 30 in good health.

The chain joins TRBV5-1 to TRBJ1-4, with D tentatively TRBD1 (5 bases). Germline assignment: CDR1 SGHRS and CDR2 YFSETQ. This CDR3 comprises 13 residues. V dropped 1 base and J dropped 7 bases, with 8 bases sitting between them. Here the CDR3 reads CASSLLGVEKLFF. The CDR3 DNA follows: TGCGCCAGCAGCTTGTTGGGGGTTGAAAAACTGTTTTTT.

The chain employs TRBV14 and TRBJ1-3, with no clear D. This CDR3 region has 14 residues. Trimming pared 4 bases from V and 5 bases from J, leaving 12 bases between. Germline V gene sequence: CDR1 SGHDN, CDR2 FVKESK. The CDR3 region is CASSRDMVRNTIYF. In DNA form, the CDR3 reads TGTGCCAGCAGCCGTGACATGGTTAGAAACACCATATATTTT.

The genes are TRBV19 and TRBJ1-2; no clear D gene. The germline V gene encodes CDR1 LNHDA and CDR2 SQIVND (reference sequence). The CDR3 extends over 14 amino acids. The V end was cut by 0 bases, the J end by 6 bases, with 11 bases between. The CDR3 spells CASSIDGGRNGYTF. The CDR3 bases are TGTGCCAGTAGTATAGATGGCGGGAGGAATGGCTACACCTTC.